This T cell receptor beta chain comes out of a study of control samples from healthy donors and cancer patients. The assay was immunoSEQ multiplex PCR, and TCRdb's table has in-frame clones only and misses some. This sample yields about 49,000 clones, of which 65% to 90% are seen a single time; approximately 2.8% belongs to the top ten. V was pared by 5 bases and J by 4 bases, with 5 bases of the junction left unmatched. This CDR3 spans 14 amino acids. Germline CDR1 reads SGHAT; CDR2 reads FQDESV (reference sequence). The chain combines TRBV11-1 with TRBJ2-5; 9 nucleotides match TRBD1. The source is a woman between 45 and 65 years old with lung cancer. Material: PBMCs. The CDR3: CASSPTGGGETQYF. As DNA, the CDR3 is TGTGCCAGCAGCCCGACAGGGGGAGGAGAGACCCAGTACTTC.